This TCR beta chain was obtained from a study of blood T cell repertoires in COVID-19. In the study overall: Samples representing acute and convalescent COVID-19 were sourced from the United States, Italy and Spain.

The CDR3 sequence is 12 residues long. Trimming stripped 6 bases from V and 0 bases from J, with 3 bases between. Germline V lookup: CDR1 MNHEY, CDR2 SVGAGI. As handled by the study authors: The authors estimated nucleated cell counts from reference gene primer amplification. Assay: immunoSEQ multiplex PCR; the TCRdb copy retains only in-frame clones and omits some. For V, J and clone size, that table is used; D and trimming come from the DNA. The table has approximately 86,000 clones, roughly nine tenths seen once; the top ten hold roughly 8.7%. Sequencing was performed on peripheral blood. The source of this sequence is a man between 50 and 59 years old with acute or convalescent COVID-19. The chain combines TRBV6-5 with TRBJ1-3; D is unresolved. The CDR3 reads CASSRSGNTIYF. The CDR3 nucleotides are TGTGCCAGCAGCCGCTCTGGAAACACCATATATTTT.